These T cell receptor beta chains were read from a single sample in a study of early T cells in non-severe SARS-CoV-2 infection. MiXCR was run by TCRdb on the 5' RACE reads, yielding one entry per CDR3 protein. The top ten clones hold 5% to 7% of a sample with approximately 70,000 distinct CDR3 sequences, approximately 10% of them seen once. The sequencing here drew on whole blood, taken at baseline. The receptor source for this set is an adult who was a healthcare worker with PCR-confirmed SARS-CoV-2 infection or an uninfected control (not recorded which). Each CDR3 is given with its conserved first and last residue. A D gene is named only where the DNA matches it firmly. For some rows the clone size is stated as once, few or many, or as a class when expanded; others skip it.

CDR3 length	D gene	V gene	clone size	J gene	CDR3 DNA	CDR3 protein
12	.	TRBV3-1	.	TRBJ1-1	TGTGCCAGCAGCCCGGGAGAGACTGAAGCTTTCTTT	CASSPGETEAFF
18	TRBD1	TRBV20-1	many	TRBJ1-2	TGCAGTGCTAGGGATCAGATTGGGACAGGGGGCAATTCTCATGGCTACACCTTC	CSARDQIGTGGNSHGYTF
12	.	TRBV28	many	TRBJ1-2	TGTGCCACCGGCCGGGCAGGCTATGGCTACACCTTC	CATGRAGYGYTF
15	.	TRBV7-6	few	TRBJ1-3	TGTGCCAGCAGCTTAGATCCGGGCTCTGGAAACACCATATATTTT	CASSLDPGSGNTIYF
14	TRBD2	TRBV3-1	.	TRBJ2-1	TGTGCCAGCAGTCTAGCGGGGACTAACAATGAGCAGTTCTTC	CASSLAGTNNEQFF
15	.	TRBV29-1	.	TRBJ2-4	TGCAGCGTTGAAGTCCCGGGAGTGGCCAAAAACATTCAGTACTTC	CSVEVPGVAKNIQYF
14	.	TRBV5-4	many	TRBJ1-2	TGTGCCAGCAGCCAGACAGGTGGGAGCTATGGCTACACCTTC	CASSQTGGSYGYTF
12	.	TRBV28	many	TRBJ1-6	TGTGCCAGCAGTTTATATAATTCACCCCTCCACTTT	CASSLYNSPLHF
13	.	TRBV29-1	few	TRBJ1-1	TGCAGCGTTAGTGGCAGATCGAACACTGAAGCTTTCTTT	CSVSGRSNTEAFF
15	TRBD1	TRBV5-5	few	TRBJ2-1	TGTGCCAGCAGCTTGCAGGACAGGCCCTACAATGAGCAGTTCTTC	CASSLQDRPYNEQFF
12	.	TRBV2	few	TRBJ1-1	TGTGCCATTAGGAGCCCGAACACTGAAGCTTTCTTT	CAIRSPNTEAFF
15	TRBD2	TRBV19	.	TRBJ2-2	TGTGCCAGTAGCCCCCGCGGGGGGAACACCGGGGAGCTGTTTTTT	CASSPRGGNTGELFF
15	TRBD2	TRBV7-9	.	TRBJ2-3	TGTGCCAGCAGGTCGCTAGCGGGAAAGGGAGATACGCAGTATTTT	CASRSLAGKGDTQYF